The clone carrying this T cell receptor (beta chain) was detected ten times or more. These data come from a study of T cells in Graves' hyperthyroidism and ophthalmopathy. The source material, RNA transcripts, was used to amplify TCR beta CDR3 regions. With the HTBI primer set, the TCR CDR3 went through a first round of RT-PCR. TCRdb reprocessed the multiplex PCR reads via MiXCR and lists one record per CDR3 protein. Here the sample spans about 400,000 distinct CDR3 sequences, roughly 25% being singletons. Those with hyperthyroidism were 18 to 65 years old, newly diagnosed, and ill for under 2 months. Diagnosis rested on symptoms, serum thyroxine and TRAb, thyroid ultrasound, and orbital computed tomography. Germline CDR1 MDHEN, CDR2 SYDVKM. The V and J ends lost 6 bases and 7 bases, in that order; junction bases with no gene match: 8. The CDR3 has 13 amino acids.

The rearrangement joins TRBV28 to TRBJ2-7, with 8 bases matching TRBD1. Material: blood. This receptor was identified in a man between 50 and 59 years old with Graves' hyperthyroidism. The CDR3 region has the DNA TGTGCCAGCAGAAAGCAGGGGGCTGGGGAGCAGTACTTC. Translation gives CASRKQGAGEQYF. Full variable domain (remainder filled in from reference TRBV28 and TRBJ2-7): DVKVTQSSRYLVKRTGEKVFLECVQDMDHENMFWYRQDPGLGLRLIYFSYDVKMKEKGDIPEGYSVSREKKERFSLILESASTNQTSMYLCASRKQGAGEQYFGPGTRLTVT.